The T cell receptor (beta chain) described here comes from a study of diagnostic markers for celiac disease (dated by TCRdb to 2020 to 2021). The CDR3 goes from the cysteine to the phenylalanine over 16 residues. The DNA is not on file. Per the germline V gene, MNHNS is the CDR1 and SASEGT is the CDR2. A word on this clonotype: Its antigen has not been determined.

The sequencing machine was an Illumina MiSeq. The reads underwent TCRdb reprocessing, giving one record for each CDR3 protein sequence and no DNA. The sample's own table lists just over 7,500 distinct CDR3 sequences. The top ten clones comprise 6.3% of the sample. The sequence was obtained from a human donor. This table probably holds off-target reads from a library built for another chain. The chain is encoded by TRBV6-1 joined to TRBJ2-5; as DNA is missing, the TRBD1 call by TCRdb cannot be tested. The sample taken for sequencing was either unsorted cells or a sorted T cell fraction (not recorded which). The CDR3: CASSPTGRPFQETQYF.